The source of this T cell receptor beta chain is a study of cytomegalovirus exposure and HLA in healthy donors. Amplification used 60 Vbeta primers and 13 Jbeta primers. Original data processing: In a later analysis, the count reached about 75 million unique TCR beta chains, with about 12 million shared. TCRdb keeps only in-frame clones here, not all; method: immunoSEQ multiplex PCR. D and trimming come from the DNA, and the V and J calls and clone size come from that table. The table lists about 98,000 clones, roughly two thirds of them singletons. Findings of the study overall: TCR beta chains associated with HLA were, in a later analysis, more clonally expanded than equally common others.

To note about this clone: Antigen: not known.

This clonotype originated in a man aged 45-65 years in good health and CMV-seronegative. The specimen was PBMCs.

This chain's CDR3 is CASSSNSGTYEQYF. In nucleotides, the CDR3 is TGTGCCAGCAGTAGCAACAGCGGGACCTACGAGCAGTACTTC. The chain combines TRBV6-1 with TRBJ2-5; 7 bases line up with TRBD2. TRBJ2-7 matches the DNA end more closely, so the J call is doubtful. The CDR3 consists of 14 residues. The germline CDR1 and CDR2 sequences are MNHNS and SASEGT.